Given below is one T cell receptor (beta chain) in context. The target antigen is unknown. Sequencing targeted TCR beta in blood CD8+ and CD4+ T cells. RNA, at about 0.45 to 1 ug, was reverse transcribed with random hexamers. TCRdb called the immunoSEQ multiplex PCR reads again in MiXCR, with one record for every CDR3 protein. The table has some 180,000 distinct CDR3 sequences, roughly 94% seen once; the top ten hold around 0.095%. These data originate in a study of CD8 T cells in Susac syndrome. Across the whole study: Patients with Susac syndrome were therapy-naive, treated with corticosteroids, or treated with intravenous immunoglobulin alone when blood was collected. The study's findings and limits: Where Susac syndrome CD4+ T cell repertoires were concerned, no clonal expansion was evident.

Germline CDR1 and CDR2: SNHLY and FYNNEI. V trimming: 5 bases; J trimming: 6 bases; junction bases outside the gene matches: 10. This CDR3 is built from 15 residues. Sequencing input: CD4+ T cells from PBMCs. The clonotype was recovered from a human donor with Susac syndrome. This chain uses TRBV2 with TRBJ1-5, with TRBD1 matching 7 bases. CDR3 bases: TGTGCCAGCAGTACACAGGGGAGAGTGGGTCAGCCCCAGCATTTT. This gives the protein CASSTQGRVGQPQHF. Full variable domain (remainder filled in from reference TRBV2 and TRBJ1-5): EPEVTQTPSHQVTQMGQEVILRCVPISNHLYFYWYRQILGQKVEFLVSFYNNEISEKSEIFDDQFSVERPDGSNFTLKIRSTKLEDSAMYFCASSTQGRVGQPQHFGDGTRLSIL.